This TCR beta chain was captured in a study of blood T cell repertoires in COVID-19. On the study more broadly: Researchers got acute and convalescent COVID-19 samples from the United States, Italy and Spain.

This clone was seen only a few times. The assay was immunoSEQ multiplex PCR, and TCRdb's table has in-frame clones only and misses some. The sample has roughly 350,000 clones; more than 85% are singletons. The germline V gene encodes CDR1 MNHEY and CDR2 SVGAGI. The length of the CDR3 is 15 residues. V trimming: 2 bases; J trimming: 2 bases; junction bases outside the gene matches: 1. Sequencing was done on a sample of PBMCs or T cells enriched from blood (not recorded which). The receptor was derived from a woman in her twenties or thirties who had recovered from COVID-19. This sequence joins TRBV6-5 and TRBJ1-2, with TRBD1 identical over 11 bases. The CDR3 bases are TGTGCCAGCAGTTACCGGGACAGGGGGAACTATGGCTACACCTTC. Translated, it gives CASSYRDRGNYGYTF.